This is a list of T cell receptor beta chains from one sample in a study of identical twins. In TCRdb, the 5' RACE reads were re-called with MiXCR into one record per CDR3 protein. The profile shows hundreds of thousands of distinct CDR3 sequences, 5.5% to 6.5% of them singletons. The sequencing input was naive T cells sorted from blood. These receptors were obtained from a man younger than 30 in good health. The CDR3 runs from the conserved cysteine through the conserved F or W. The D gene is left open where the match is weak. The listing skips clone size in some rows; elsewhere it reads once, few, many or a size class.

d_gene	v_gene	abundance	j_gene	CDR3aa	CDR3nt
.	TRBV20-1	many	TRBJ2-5	CSASGTKETQYF	TGCAGTGCTAGTGGGACAAAAGAGACCCAGTACTTC
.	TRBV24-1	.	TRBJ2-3	CATSGSGEGTQYF	TGTGCCACCAGTGGATCGGGTGAAGGTACGCAGTATTTT
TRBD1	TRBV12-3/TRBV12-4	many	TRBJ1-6	CASSLDRGPTPLHF	TGTGCCAGCAGTCTAGACAGGGGGCCTACACCCCTCCACTTT
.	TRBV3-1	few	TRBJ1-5	CASSGGDSNQPQHF	TGTGCCAGCTCGGGAGGAGATAGCAATCAGCCCCAGCATTTT
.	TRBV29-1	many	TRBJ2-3	CSVIRTAADTQYF	TGCAGCGTTATTCGGACGGCGGCAGATACGCAGTATTTT
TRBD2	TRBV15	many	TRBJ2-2	CATKTSGNGGELFF	TGTGCCACCAAGACTAGCGGGAACGGCGGGGAGCTGTTTTTT
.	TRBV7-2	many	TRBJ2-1	CASSLYWGGEQFF	TGTGCCAGCAGCTTATACTGGGGTGGGGAGCAGTTCTTC
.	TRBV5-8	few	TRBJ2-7	CASSLGRGQGTYEQYF	TGTGCCAGCAGCTTGGGGCGAGGTCAGGGAACCTACGAGCAGTACTTC
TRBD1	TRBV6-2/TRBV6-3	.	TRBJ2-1	CASSYGDRRVFF	TGTGCCAGCAGTTACGGGGACAGGCGGGTGTTCTTC
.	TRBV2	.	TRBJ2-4	CASSEEGFNIQYF	TGTGCCAGCAGTGAAGAGGGATTCAACATTCAGTACTTC
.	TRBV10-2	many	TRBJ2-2	CASSESIQGRYTGELFF	TGCGCCAGCAGTGAGTCGATACAAGGGAGGTATACCGGGGAGCTGTTTTTT
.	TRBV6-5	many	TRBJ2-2	CASSYSVLTGELFF	TGTGCCAGCAGTTACTCAGTCCTCACCGGGGAGCTGTTTTTT
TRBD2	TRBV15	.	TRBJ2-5	CATSRAPLGLAGVRGGETQYF	TGTGCCACCAGCAGAGCTCCCCTCGGACTAGCGGGAGTCAGAGGGGGAGAGACCCAGTACTTC
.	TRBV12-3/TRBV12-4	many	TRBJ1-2	CATRSGSVYGYTF	TGTGCCACGCGATCGGGCAGTGTCTATGGCTACACCTTC
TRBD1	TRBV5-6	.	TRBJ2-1	CASRPGGRYNEQFF	TGTGCCAGCAGGCCAGGGGGCCGGTACAATGAGCAGTTCTTC
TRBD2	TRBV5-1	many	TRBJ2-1	CASSFPSGNEQFF	TGCGCCAGCAGCTTCCCTAGCGGCAATGAGCAGTTCTTC
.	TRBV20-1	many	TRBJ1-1	CSARWGGGVNTEAFF	TGCAGTGCTAGATGGGGGGGCGGCGTGAACACTGAAGCTTTCTTT
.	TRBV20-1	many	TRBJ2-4	CSAGTLDIQYF	TGCAGTGCTGGGACGTTGGACATTCAGTACTTC
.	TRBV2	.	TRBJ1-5	CASTDMFGSPQHF	TGTGCCAGCACCGACATGTTTGGGTCGCCCCAGCATTTT
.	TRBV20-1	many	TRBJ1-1	CSARDFQRGGENTEAFF	TGCAGTGCTAGAGATTTTCAAAGGGGTGGAGAGAACACTGAAGCTTTCTTT
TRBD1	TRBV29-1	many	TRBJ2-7	CSVATPGQGGWEQYF	TGCAGCGTTGCGACACCGGGACAGGGGGGTTGGGAGCAGTACTTC
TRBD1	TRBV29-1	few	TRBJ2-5	CSVDPGTGETQYF	TGCAGCGTTGATCCCGGGACAGGAGAGACCCAGTACTTC
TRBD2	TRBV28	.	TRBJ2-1	CASSPLAGGWNEQFF	TGTGCCAGCAGTCCCCTAGCGGGAGGGTGGAATGAGCAGTTCTTC
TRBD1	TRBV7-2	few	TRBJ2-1	CASSFGTGAYNEQFF	TGTGCCAGCAGCTTCGGGACAGGGGCCTACAATGAGCAGTTCTTC
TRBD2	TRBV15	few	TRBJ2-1	CATSSPRYSGRANNEQFF	TGTGCCACCAGCAGCCCAAGATATAGCGGGAGGGCCAACAATGAGCAGTTCTTC
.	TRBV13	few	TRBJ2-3	CASSQDYTDTQYF	TGTGCCAGCTCCCAGGACTACACAGATACGCAGTATTTT
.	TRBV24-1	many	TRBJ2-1	CATSDKRSSYNEQFF	TGTGCCACCAGTGATAAGCGGAGCTCCTACAATGAGCAGTTCTTC
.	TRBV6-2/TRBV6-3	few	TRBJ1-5	CASSYPSFNQPQHF	TGTGCCAGCAGTTACCCCAGCTTCAATCAGCCCCAGCATTTT
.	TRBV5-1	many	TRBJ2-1	CASSLGLTEVYNEQFF	TGCGCCAGCAGCTTGGGACTAACAGAGGTCTACAATGAGCAGTTCTTC
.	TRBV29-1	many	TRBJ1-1	CSVEEPGFTEAFF	TGCAGCGTTGAAGAACCGGGGTTCACTGAAGCTTTCTTT
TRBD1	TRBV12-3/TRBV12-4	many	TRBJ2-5	CASRDRGAETQYF	TGTGCCAGCAGGGACAGGGGAGCAGAGACCCAGTACTTC
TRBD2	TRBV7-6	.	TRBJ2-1	CASSLMASGRPEQFF	TGTGCCAGCAGCTTAATGGCTAGCGGGAGGCCTGAGCAGTTCTTC
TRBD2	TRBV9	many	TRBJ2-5	CASSASGSIAETQYF	TGTGCCAGCAGCGCTAGCGGGAGTATAGCAGAGACCCAGTACTTC
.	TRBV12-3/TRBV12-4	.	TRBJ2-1	CATLENNEQFF	TGTGCCACCCTTGAGAACAATGAGCAGTTCTTC
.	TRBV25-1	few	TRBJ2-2	CASFADSTGELFF	TGTGCCAGTTTTGCCGACAGCACCGGGGAGCTGTTTTTT
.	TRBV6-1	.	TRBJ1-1	CASNTPMNTEAFF	TGTGCCAGCAATACACCGATGAACACTGAAGCTTTCTTT
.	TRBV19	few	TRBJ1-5	CASSISSNQPQHF	TGTGCCAGTAGTATAAGCAGTAATCAGCCCCAGCATTTT
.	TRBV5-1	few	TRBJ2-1	CASSLVISGHNEQFF	TGCGCCAGCAGCTTGGTTATCTCGGGTCACAATGAGCAGTTCTTC
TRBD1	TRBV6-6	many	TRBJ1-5	CASSTGGNQPQHF	TGTGCCAGCAGTACAGGGGGTAATCAGCCCCAGCATTTT
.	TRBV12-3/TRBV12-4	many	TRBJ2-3	CASSLNGPTDTQYF	TGTGCCAGCAGTTTAAACGGGCCCACAGATACGCAGTATTTT
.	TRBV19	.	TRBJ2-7	CASSDGGTAYEQYF	TGTGCCAGTAGTGACGGCGGTACTGCCTACGAGCAGTACTTC
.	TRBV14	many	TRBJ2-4	CASSLRVWGDGKNIQYF	TGTGCCAGCAGCCTGCGTGTGTGGGGGGACGGCAAAAACATTCAGTACTTC
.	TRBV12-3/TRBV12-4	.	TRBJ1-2	CASSLLGGVYGYTF	TGTGCCAGCAGTTTACTCGGGGGAGTCTATGGCTACACCTTC
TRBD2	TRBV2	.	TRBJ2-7	CASSPRGLAGGTSYEQYF	TGTGCCAGCAGTCCTAGAGGGCTAGCGGGAGGCACCTCCTACGAGCAGTACTTC
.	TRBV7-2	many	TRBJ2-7	CASSLGGGGVEQYF	TGTGCCAGCAGCTTAGGTGGAGGGGGAGTCGAGCAGTACTTC
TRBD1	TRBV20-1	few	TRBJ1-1	CSARDPWTGGPEAFF	TGCAGTGCTAGAGATCCGTGGACAGGGGGCCCTGAAGCTTTCTTT
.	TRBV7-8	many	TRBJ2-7	CASSWDGEQYF	TGTGCCAGCAGCTGGGACGGCGAGCAGTACTTC
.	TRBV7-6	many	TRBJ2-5	CASSRDGRETQYF	TGTGCCAGCAGCCGGGATGGTAGAGAGACCCAGTACTTC
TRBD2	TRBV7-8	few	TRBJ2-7	CASSPPVLRSGRGYEQYF	TGTGCCAGCAGCCCACCCGTGCTGCGTAGCGGGAGGGGGTACGAGCAGTACTTC
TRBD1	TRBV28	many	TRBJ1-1	CASSSDRGRTEAFF	TGTGCCAGCAGTTCCGACAGGGGGCGGACTGAAGCTTTCTTT
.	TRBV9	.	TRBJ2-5	CASSEASTTGETQYF	TGTGCCAGCAGCGAAGCCTCGACAACAGGGGAGACCCAGTACTTC
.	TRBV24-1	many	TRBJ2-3	CATSDRRDARPQYF	TGTGCCACCAGTGATCGACGGGACGCGAGGCCGCAGTATTTT
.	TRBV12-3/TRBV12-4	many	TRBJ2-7	CASSLTLAGSAYEQYF	TGTGCCAGCAGTTTAACTTTGGCGGGAAGCGCCTACGAGCAGTACTTC
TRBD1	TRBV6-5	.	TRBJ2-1	CASSLMTGGGNEQFF	TGTGCCAGCAGCTTAATGACAGGGGGCGGGAATGAGCAGTTCTTC
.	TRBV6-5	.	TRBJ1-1	CASSYEANTEAFF	TGTGCCAGCAGTTACGAGGCGAACACTGAAGCTTTCTTT
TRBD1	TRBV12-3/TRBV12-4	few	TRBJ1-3	CASSSGGATGNTIYF	TGTGCCAGCAGTTCAGGGGGCGCAACAGGAAACACCATATATTTT
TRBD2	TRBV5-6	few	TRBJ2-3	CASRGTSGADTQYF	TGTGCCAGCAGAGGGACTAGCGGGGCAGATACGCAGTATTTT
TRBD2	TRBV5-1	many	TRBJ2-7	CASSLTTSGRDSYEQYF	TGCGCCAGCAGCTTAACGACTAGCGGGAGGGACTCCTACGAGCAGTACTTC
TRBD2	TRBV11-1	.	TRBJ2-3	CASSVTRGRVAGGPSTDTQYF	TGTGCCAGCAGCGTTACGAGGGGGCGAGTAGCGGGAGGGCCTAGTACAGATACGCAGTATTTT
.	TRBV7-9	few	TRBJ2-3	CASSPPLPDTDTQYF	TGTGCCAGCAGCCCCCCCCTCCCTGACACAGATACGCAGTATTTT